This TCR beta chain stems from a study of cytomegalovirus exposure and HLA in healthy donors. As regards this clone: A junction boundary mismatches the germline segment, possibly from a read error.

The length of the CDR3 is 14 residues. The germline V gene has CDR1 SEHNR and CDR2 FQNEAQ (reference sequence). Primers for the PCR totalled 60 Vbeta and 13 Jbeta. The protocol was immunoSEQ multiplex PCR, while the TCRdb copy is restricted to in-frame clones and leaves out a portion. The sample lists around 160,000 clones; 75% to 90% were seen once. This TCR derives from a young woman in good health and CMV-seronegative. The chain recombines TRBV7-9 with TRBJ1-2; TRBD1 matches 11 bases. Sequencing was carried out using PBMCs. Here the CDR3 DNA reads TGTTCCAGCAGCTTAGGACAGGGGGCGGGTGGCTACACCTTC. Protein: CSSSLGQGAGGYTF.